The T cell receptor beta chain described here comes from a study of cytomegalovirus exposure and HLA in healthy donors. Remarks on this clone: Its matching antigen is unknown.

Healthy bone marrow donors made up the cohort. Use of 60 Vbeta and 13 Jbeta primers characterized the PCR. The repertoire was sequenced with immunoSEQ multiplex PCR; TCRdb's copy has only in-frame clones and lacks some. The sample lists tens of thousands of clones, around 70% occurring once. The V end was cut by 4 bases, the J end by 2 bases, with 17 bases between. Germline CDR1 and CDR2: KGHSH and LQKENI. The CDR3 has 16 amino acids. General study results and limits: There were some public TCRs occurring in many donors, but most TCR sequences were rare. CMV serostatus was the only recorded immune exposure for donors.

V usage is TRBV18 and J usage is TRBJ1-1, with D perhaps matching TRBD1 (5 bases). Sample: PBMCs. This TCR was recovered from a human donor in good health. The CDR3: CASSLGLPGVNTEAFF. The CDR3 DNA sequence: TGTGCCAGCTCACTGGGACTCCCCGGGGTAAACACTGAAGCTTTCTTT.